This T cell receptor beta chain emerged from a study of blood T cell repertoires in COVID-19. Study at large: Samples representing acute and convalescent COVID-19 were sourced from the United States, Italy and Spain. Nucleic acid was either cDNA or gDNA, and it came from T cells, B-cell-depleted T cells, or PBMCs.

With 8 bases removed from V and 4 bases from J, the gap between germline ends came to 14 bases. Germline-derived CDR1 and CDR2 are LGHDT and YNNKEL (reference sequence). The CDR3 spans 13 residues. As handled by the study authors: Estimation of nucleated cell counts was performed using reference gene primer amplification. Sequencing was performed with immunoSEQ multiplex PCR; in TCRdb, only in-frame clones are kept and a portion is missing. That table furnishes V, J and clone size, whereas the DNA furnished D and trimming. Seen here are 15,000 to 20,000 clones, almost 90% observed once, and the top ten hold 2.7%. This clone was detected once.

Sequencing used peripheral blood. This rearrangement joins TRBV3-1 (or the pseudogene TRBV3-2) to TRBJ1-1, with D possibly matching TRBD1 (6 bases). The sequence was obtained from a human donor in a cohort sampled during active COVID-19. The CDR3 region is CASDTGLGTEAFF. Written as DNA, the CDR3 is TGTGCCAGCGACACAGGGCTGGGCACTGAAGCTTTCTTT.